This record concerns one T cell receptor beta chain sequence. Antigen unknown. The data originate from a study of shared clonotypes between healthy human individuals. The overall study: Used for every donor were three CD4 naive, three CD4 memory, two CD8 naive and one CD8 memory plate.

Study outcomes and limitations: With few donors, the genetic and exposure-history diversity represented was limited.

It was CD45RO-negative cells, positively selected for CCR7, that made up naive CD8 cells, with terminally differentiated effector memory CD45RA+ cells excluded. The CDR3 is made up of 14 amino acids. The germline gives CDR1 MNHEY, CDR2 SMNVEV (reference sequence). V shed 4 bases and J shed 3 bases, with 9 bases lying between them. For each subset, genomic DNA was distributed in equal portions over several immunoSEQ plates. Sorted-subset replicate PCRs used 200 ng DNA, around 27,000 T cell genomes. The table came from immunoSEQ multiplex PCR; TCRdb's copy has only in-frame clones and leaves some out. The data contain some 2,100,000 clones, just over 90% of them seen just once; the ten biggest clones take up approximately 1.7%.

The specimen sequenced was naive CD8+ T cells from PBMCs. The rearrangement uses TRBV27 and TRBJ2-2; D may be TRBD2 (6 bases). The clonotype was recovered from a man aged 18 to 29 in good health. Some clones in this sample may be carry-over from other donors' samples. The CDR3 is CASSWRDHTGELFF. For the CDR3, the DNA is TGTGCCAGCAGTTGGAGGGACCACACCGGGGAGCTGTTTTTT.